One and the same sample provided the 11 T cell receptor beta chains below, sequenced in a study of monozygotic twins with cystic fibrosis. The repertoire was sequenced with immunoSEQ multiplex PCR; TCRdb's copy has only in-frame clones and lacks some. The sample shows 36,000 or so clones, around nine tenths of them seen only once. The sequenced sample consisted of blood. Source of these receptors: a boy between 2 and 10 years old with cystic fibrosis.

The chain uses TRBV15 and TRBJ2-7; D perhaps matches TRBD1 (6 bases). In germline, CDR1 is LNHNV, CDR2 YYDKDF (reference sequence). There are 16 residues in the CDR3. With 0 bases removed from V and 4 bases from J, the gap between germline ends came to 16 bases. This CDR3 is CATSRDTVGGEYEQYF. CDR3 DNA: TGTGCCACCAGCAGAGATACTGTTGGGGGCGAATACGAGCAGTACTTC.

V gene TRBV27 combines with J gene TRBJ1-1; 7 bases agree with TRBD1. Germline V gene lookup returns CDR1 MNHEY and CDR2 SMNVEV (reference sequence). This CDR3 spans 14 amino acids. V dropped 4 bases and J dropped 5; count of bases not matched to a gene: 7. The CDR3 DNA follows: TGTGCCAGCAGTTCCCGGACAGGACTGACTGAAGCTTTCTTT. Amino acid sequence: CASSSRTGLTEAFF.

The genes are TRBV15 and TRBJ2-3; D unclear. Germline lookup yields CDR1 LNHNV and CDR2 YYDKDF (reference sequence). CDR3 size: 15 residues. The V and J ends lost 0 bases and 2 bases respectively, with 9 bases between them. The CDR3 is CATSRDLTYTDTQYF. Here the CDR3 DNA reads TGTGCCACCAGCAGAGATTTAACGTACACAGATACGCAGTATTTT.

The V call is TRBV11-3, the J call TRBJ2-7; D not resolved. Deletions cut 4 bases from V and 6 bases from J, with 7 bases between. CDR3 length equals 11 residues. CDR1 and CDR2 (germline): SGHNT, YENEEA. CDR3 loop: CASSSAGEQYF. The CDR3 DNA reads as TGTGCCAGCAGCTCAGCTGGCGAGCAGTACTTC.

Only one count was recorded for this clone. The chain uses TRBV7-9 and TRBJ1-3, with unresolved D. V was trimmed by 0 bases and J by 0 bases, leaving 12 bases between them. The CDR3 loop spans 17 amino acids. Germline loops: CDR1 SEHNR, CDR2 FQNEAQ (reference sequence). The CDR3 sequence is CASSLAEGHHSGNTIYF. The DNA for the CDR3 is TGTGCCAGCAGCTTAGCGGAGGGCCATCACTCTGGAAACACCATATATTTT.

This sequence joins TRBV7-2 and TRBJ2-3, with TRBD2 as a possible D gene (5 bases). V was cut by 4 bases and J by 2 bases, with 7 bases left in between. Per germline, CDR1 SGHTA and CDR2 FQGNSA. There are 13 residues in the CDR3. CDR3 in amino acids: CASSSGVTDTQYF. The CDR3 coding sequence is TGTGCCAGCAGCTCCGGGGTCACAGATACGCAGTATTTT.

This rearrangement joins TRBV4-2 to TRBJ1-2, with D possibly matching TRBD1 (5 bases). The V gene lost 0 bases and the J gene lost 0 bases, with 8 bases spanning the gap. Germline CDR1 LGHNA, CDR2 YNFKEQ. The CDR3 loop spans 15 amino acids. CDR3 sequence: CASSQETAPNYGYTF. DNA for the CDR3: TGTGCCAGCAGCCAAGAGACAGCACCTAACTATGGCTACACCTTC.

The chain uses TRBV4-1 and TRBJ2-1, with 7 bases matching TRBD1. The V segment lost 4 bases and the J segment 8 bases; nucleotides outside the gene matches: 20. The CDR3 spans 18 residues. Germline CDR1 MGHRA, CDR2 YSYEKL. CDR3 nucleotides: TGCGCCAGCAGCCCCCTACGGGACAGCGGTATACTCTCTGATGAGCAGTTCTTC. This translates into CASSPLRDSGILSDEQFF.

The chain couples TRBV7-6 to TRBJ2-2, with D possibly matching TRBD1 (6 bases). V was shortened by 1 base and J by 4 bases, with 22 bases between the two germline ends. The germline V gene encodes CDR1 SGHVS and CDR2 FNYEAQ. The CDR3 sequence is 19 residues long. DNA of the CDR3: TGTGCCAGCAGCTTAGATGGCCAGTCCACAGGGCCGATCACCGGGGAGCTGTTTTTT. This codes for CASSLDGQSTGPITGELFF. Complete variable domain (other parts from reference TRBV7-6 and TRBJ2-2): GAGVSQSPRYKVTKRGQDVALRCDPISGHVSLYWYRQALGQGPEFLTYFNYEAQQDKSGLPNDRFSAERPEGSISTLTIQRTEQRDSAMYRCASSLDGQSTGPITGELFFGEGSRLTVL.

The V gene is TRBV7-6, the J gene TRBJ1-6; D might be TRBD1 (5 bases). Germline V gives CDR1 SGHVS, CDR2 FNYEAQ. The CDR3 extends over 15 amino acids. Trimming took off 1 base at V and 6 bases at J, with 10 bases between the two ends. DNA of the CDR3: TGTGCCAGCAGCTTAGTTGCGGGGGGTAATTCACCCCTCCACTTT. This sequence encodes CASSLVAGGNSPLHF.

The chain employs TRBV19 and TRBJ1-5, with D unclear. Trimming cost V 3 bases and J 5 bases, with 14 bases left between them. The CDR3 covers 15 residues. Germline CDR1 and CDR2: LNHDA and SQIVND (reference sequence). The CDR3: CASSMWGNVDQPQHF. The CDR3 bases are TGTGCCAGTAGTATGTGGGGAAACGTCGATCAGCCCCAGCATTTT.